Listed here are 9 T cell receptor beta chains from one sample, sequenced in a study of blood T cell repertoires in COVID-19. Produced via immunoSEQ multiplex PCR; TCRdb's table is partial and in-frame only. The table records around 250,000 clones, approximately 82% of them present only once. Sequencing was performed on peripheral blood. Source of these receptors: a man aged 60-69 years who had recovered from COVID-19.

The chain is built from TRBV20-1 and TRBJ2-1; possible D gene TRBD2, 6 bases. This CDR3 spans 15 amino acids. The germline V gene has CDR1 DFQATT and CDR2 SNEGSKA (reference sequence). V lost 3 bases to trimming and J lost 0 bases, with 12 bases between them. The CDR3 is CSASRGRSSYNEQFF. DNA for the CDR3: TGCAGTGCTAGTCGGGGGAGAAGCTCCTACAATGAGCAGTTCTTC.

This clone was detected once. V usage is TRBV19 and J usage is TRBJ2-3, with D unresolved. The CDR3 spans 14 residues. Between the trimmed V and J ends, which lost 1 base and 3 bases, there was a span of 8 bases. From germline, CDR1 is LNHDA and CDR2 SQIVND (reference sequence). Here the CDR3 reads CASSIGGSTDTQYF. CDR3 bases: TGTGCCAGTAGTATAGGAGGTTCTACAGATACGCAGTATTTT.

The J gene is TRBJ2-5, the V gene TRBV18; D is undetermined. The CDR3 runs 14 residues. Trimming left V 1 base short and J 1 base short, with 7 bases between. Per germline, CDR1 KGHSH and CDR2 LQKENI. In DNA, the CDR3 is TGTGCCAGCTCACCACGGCAGGCCCAAGAGACCCAGTACTTC. It specifies CASSPRQAQETQYF.

The V gene is TRBV29-1, the J gene TRBJ1-1; D not resolved. Trimming shortened V by 4 bases and J by 4 bases, and 16 bases separated the two germline ends. Germline V gene data show CDR1 as SQVTM and CDR2 as ANQGSEA. The CDR3 has 14 residues. The CDR3 DNA sequence: TGCAGCGTTGGAGAAGTCGGGGAGGGCACTGAAGCTTTCTTT. It encodes CSVGEVGEGTEAFF. Combining the CDR3 with reference TRBV29-1 and TRBJ1-1 gives the whole variable domain SAVISQKPSRDICQRGTSLTIQCQVDSQVTMMFWYRQQPGQSLTLIATANQGSEATYESGFVIDKFPISRPNLTFSTLTVSNMSPEDSSIYLCSVGEVGEGTEAFFGQGTRLTVV.

The V gene is TRBV28, the J gene TRBJ2-3; 10 nucleotides align to TRBD2. J was trimmed by 1 base and V by 7 bases; bases with no gene match: 5. Looked up from germline, CDR1 is MDHEN and CDR2 is SYDVKM. The CDR3 length is 15 residues. The CDR3 protein is CASNSGTSGTDTQYF. CDR3 nucleotides: TGTGCCAGCAATTCCGGGACTAGCGGCACAGATACGCAGTATTTT.

This chain joins TRBV24-1 and TRBJ2-2, with D perhaps TRBD2 (6 bases). This CDR3 comprises 14 residues. The V end lost 5 bases, the J end lost 7 bases, and 13 bases lay between the germline ends. CDR1 and CDR2 from the germline V gene are KGHDR and SFDVKD. CDR3 protein: CATSAHGRGGELFF. The CDR3 DNA reads as TGTGCCACCAGTGCCCACGGGAGAGGCGGGGAGCTGTTTTTT.

The V and J genes are TRBV9 and TRBJ1-2, with 11 nucleotides matching TRBD1. Germline lookup yields CDR1 SGDLS and CDR2 YYNGEE. The CDR3 totals 15 residues. V lost 4 bases to trimming and J lost 7 bases; unmatched junction nucleotides: 9. The CDR3: CASSPRDRGSRGYTF. CDR3 DNA sequence: TGTGCCAGCAGCCCGAGGGACAGGGGGTCGCGTGGCTACACCTTC.

CDR3 DNA sequence: TGTGCCAGCAGCTTACAAGCGGGCTCGGCCGGGGAGCTGTTTTTT. This encodes CASSLQAGSAGELFF. This rearrangement joins TRBV7-2 to TRBJ2-2; D may be TRBD2 (6 bases). V was shortened by 2 bases and J by 6 bases, with 13 bases between the two germline ends. CDR1 is SGHTA, CDR2 FQGNSA, per germline. The CDR3 runs 15 residues.

The rearrangement joins TRBV7-2 to TRBJ1-4; D perhaps matches TRBD1 (5 bases). V was cut by 1 base and J by 3 bases, with 9 bases left in between. The length of the CDR3 is 15 residues. Germline V gene data show CDR1 as SGHTA and CDR2 as FQGNSA. As DNA, the CDR3 is TGTGCCAGCAGCTTAGATGGGGCACCTAATGAAAAACTGTTTTTT. Translation gives CASSLDGAPNEKLFF.